These 22 T cell receptor beta chains were all obtained from the same sample, sequenced in a study of neurological immune-mediated disorders. TCRdb fed the 5' RACE reads into MiXCR, producing one record per CDR3 protein. This sample has tens of thousands of distinct CDR3 sequences, with 6.5% to 8.5% found just once. Material for sequencing was PBMCs. These receptors were taken from a middle-aged woman in good health.

This clonotype is labeled medium-sized. This chain uses TRBV6-2 or TRBV6-3 with TRBJ2-7, with 9 bases aligning to TRBD1. This CDR3 contains 16 residues. The junction had 15 bases not matched to a gene; V was cut back by 10 bases and J by 2 bases. CDR1 and CDR2 (germline): MNHEY, SVGEGT. CDR3 protein: CATTGGPGQGTYEQYF. DNA for the CDR3: TGTGCCACCACCGGGGGACCGGGACAGGGAACCTACGAGCAGTACTTC.

This clonotype was recorded at least ten times. The chain joins TRBV20-1 to TRBJ1-5, with a weak D call TRBD1 (5 bases). V lost 3 bases and J lost 4, with 10 bases in between. This CDR3 is 13 amino acids long. The germline V gene has CDR1 DFQATT and CDR2 SNEGSKA (reference sequence). The CDR3 loop is CSARGGENQPQHF. CDR3 nucleotide sequence: TGCAGTGCTAGGGGGGGGGAAAATCAGCCCCAGCATTTT.

For this clonotype: The junction and the germline gene differ at one end; a read error may be behind it. This sequence joins TRBV5-5 and TRBJ2-2; weak D call: TRBD2 (6 bases). CDR1 and CDR2 (germline): SGHKS, YYEKEE (reference sequence). CDR3 length: 16 amino acids. CDR3 region: CASSTATGVVTGEMFF. As DNA, the CDR3 is TGTGCCAGCAGCACGGCAACGGGAGTGGTGACCGGGGAGATGTTTTTT.

This clonotype was observed at least ten times. The rearrangement uses TRBV29-1 and TRBJ2-1, with 13 bases identical to TRBD2. Germline CDR1 is SQVTM and CDR2 is ANQGSEA. The CDR3 runs 12 residues. With V trimmed by 8 bases and J by 9 bases, 4 bases remained unmatched. For the CDR3, the DNA is TGCAGCCCCTGGACTAGCGGGGGTGAGCAGTTCTTC. This encodes CSPWTSGGEQFF.

This clonotype has ten or more counts. The chain recombines TRBV14 with TRBJ2-7; 7 bases are shared with TRBD2. The CDR3 totals 13 residues. Germline CDR1 is SGHDN and CDR2 is FVKESK. V shed 8 bases, J shed 3 bases, and the junction held 7 bases outside the gene matches. The CDR3 DNA reads as TGTGCCAGCTCCCGCGGGAGTTTCTACGAGCAGTACTTC. This translates into CASSRGSFYEQYF.

This clonotype was observed many times. The rearrangement joins TRBV14 to TRBJ1-2; 7 nucleotides line up with TRBD1. The CDR3 is made up of 15 amino acids. The J segment lost 4 bases and the V segment lost 4 bases, leaving 9 bases of the junction unmatched. Germline-derived CDR1 and CDR2 are SGHDN and FVKESK. The CDR3 region is CASSLLRDSIYGYTF. In nucleotides, the CDR3 is TGTGCCAGCAGCCTCCTACGGGACAGTATCTATGGCTACACCTTC.

The sample holds many counts of this clonotype. The chain is built from TRBV29-1 and TRBJ2-3, with a tentative D call TRBD2 (5 bases). In germline, CDR1 is SQVTM, CDR2 ANQGSEA. V was cut by 8 bases and J by 4 bases, with 10 bases left in between. The CDR3 covers 11 residues. CDR3 sequence reads: CSKREADTQYF. As DNA, the CDR3 is TGCAGCAAACGGGAAGCAGATACGCAGTATTTT.

This clonotype appeared many times. The chain uses TRBV7-6 and TRBJ2-2; D unclear. V shed 3 bases and J shed 6 bases, with 2 bases lying between them. The CDR3 runs 11 residues. Germline CDR1 is SGHVS and CDR2 is FNYEAQ. As DNA, the CDR3 is TGTGCCAGCAGCTTTGCCGGGGAGCTGTTTTTT. Protein product: CASSFAGELFF.

In this sample, this clonotype turned up many times. The chain combines TRBV5-5 with TRBJ2-5; D not resolved. V was cut by 1 base and J by 5 bases, with 6 bases left in between. The CDR3 is 12 residues long. CDR1 is SGHKS, CDR2 YYEKEE, per germline (reference sequence). The CDR3, as DNA: TGTGCCAGCAGCTTGATGTGGGAGACCCAGTACTTC. Its translation is CASSLMWETQYF.

This chain connects TRBV28 to TRBJ2-3, with 10 bases fitting TRBD2. V was pared by 0 bases and J by 5 bases, with 2 bases of the junction left unmatched. The CDR3 is made up of 15 amino acids. Germline values: CDR1 MDHEN, CDR2 SYDVKM. CDR3 sequence reads: CASSLWLAGEDTQYF. CDR3 coding DNA: TGTGCCAGCAGTTTATGGCTAGCGGGAGAAGATACGCAGTATTTT.

In its sample, this clonotype was seen many times. The chain joins TRBV7-9 to TRBJ1-4; no clear D. The CDR3 totals 15 residues. CDR1 and CDR2 from the germline V gene are SEHNR and FQNEAQ (reference sequence). The ends were cut back, 4 bases at V and 8 bases at J, with 17 bases in the middle. The CDR3 coding sequence is TGTGCCAGCAGCTCTGCTAATACTAAAGCAGAAAAACTGTTTTTT. This codes for CASSSANTKAEKLFF.

This clonotype was counted ten times or more. The chain is built from TRBV20-1 and TRBJ2-5, with 10 positions matching TRBD2. V trimming: 6 bases; J trimming: 4 bases; junction bases outside the gene matches: 2. This CDR3 has 12 residues. CDR1 and CDR2 from the germline V gene are DFQATT and SNEGSKA (reference sequence). CDR3 DNA: TGCAGTGCGGGACTAGCGTCAGAGACCCAGTACTTC. Protein: CSAGLASETQYF.

This clonotype was seen repeatedly, ten times or more. The chain joins TRBV20-1 to TRBJ2-7, with 9 bases aligning to TRBD1. The ends lost 1 base at V and 0 bases at J; junction bases unmatched: 7. This CDR3 is 16 amino acids long. Germline V gene data show CDR1 as DFQATT and CDR2 as SNEGSKA (reference sequence). CDR3 residues: CSARAEDRGSSYEQYF. The CDR3, as DNA: TGCAGTGCTAGAGCAGAGGACAGGGGCAGCTCCTACGAGCAGTACTTC.

This clonotype has ten or more counts. The chain joins TRBV6-2 or TRBV6-3 to TRBJ1-1; 7 bases align to TRBD1. CDR1 and CDR2 from the germline V gene are MNHEY and SVGEGT. The J segment lost 4 bases and the V segment lost 5 bases, leaving 7 bases of the junction unmatched. This CDR3 has 14 residues. The CDR3 loop is CASSNPTGFTEAFF. The CDR3, as DNA: TGTGCCAGCAGTAATCCGACAGGGTTCACTGAAGCTTTCTTT.

This clonotype was observed many times. The chain has TRBV20-1 and TRBJ2-1; TRBD2 aligns across 10 bases. With V trimmed by 6 bases and J by 6 bases, 14 bases remained unmatched. Per the germline V gene, CDR1 is DFQATT and CDR2 is SNEGSKA (reference sequence). This CDR3 comprises 16 residues. The CDR3 region has the DNA TGCAGTGCCCTAAGGGGGTTAGCGGGAGGTTTCAATGAGCAGTTCTTC. It is translated as CSALRGLAGGFNEQFF.

This clonotype was recorded at least ten times. The V gene is TRBV20-1, the J gene TRBJ2-3, with 13 nucleotides matching TRBD2. Germline trimming cut 5 bases from V and 4 bases from J; bases unmatched to any gene: 9. This CDR3 comprises 16 residues. CDR1 is DFQATT and CDR2 is SNEGSKA in the germline V gene (reference sequence). CDR3 in amino acids: CSAPTSGRSVPDTQYF. CDR3 in DNA: TGCAGTGCTCCGACTAGCGGGAGGAGCGTCCCAGATACGCAGTATTTT.

This clonotype was observed many times. This chain uses TRBV5-6 with TRBJ1-5; 10 bases match TRBD1. V was pared by 1 base and J by 4 bases, with 5 bases of the junction left unmatched. In germline, CDR1 is SGHDT, CDR2 YYEEEE. The CDR3 spans 16 residues. The CDR3 region is CASSLRGQGNNQPQHF. CDR3 DNA sequence: TGTGCCAGCAGCTTGAGGGGACAGGGGAATAATCAGCCCCAGCATTTT.

This clonotype was observed many times. The J gene is TRBJ2-2, the V gene TRBV21-1. TRBV21-1 is marked as a pseudogene. The CDR3 has 13 residues. The CDR3 region has the DNA TGTGCCAGCGGACGGGCGAACACCGGGGAGCTGTTTTTT. The encoded protein is CASGRANTGELFF.

This clonotype was seen a single time. The CDR3 ends on some other residue instead of the conserved phenylalanine or tryptophan, so this is likely a read error. The chain employs TRBV14 and TRBJ2-3; 8 bases align to TRBD1. The CDR3 contains 15 residues. J gave up 5 bases and V 5 bases, and 9 bases lay outside the gene matches. Germline CDR1 SGHDN, CDR2 FVKESK. This chain's CDR3 is CASSGWTGWGDTQYS. Here the CDR3 DNA reads TGTGCCAGCAGCGGATGGACAGGGTGGGGAGATACGCAGTATTCT.

This clonotype was found many times. This chain connects TRBV7-2 to TRBJ1-1, with a possible D match to TRBD1 (6 bases). V was clipped by 3 bases and J by 2 bases, with 13 bases between them. The CDR3 runs to 15 residues. CDR1 is SGHTA and CDR2 is FQGNSA in the germline V gene. In DNA, the CDR3 is TGTGCCAGCAGCTTGGGGGGGCTGGGAAACACTGAAGCTTTCTTT. It yields the protein CASSLGGLGNTEAFF.

This clonotype was found many times. J is TRBJ1-1 and V is TRBV19; no reliable D call. This CDR3 contains 11 residues. CDR1 is LNHDA, CDR2 SQIVND, per germline (reference sequence). The V end was cut by 7 bases, the J end by 1 base, with 4 bases between. The CDR3 region has the DNA TGTGCCAGTAAGCGGAACACTGAAGCTTTCTTT. Translated, it gives CASKRNTEAFF.

This clonotype was detected many times. The chain couples TRBV5-1 to TRBJ2-5; the D gene is possibly TRBD2 (6 bases). Per the germline V gene, CDR1 is SGHRS and CDR2 is YFSETQ. This CDR3 region has 15 residues. V was trimmed by 4 bases and J by 5 bases, leaving 18 bases between them. CDR3 in amino acids: CASSPLSGALETQYF. DNA for the CDR3: TGCGCCAGCAGCCCCTTGTCGGGAGCGTTGGAGACCCAGTACTTC.